This T cell receptor (beta chain) was recorded in a study of TIL therapy for anti-PD-1-resistant metastatic lung cancer. Study-level background: Patients then received nivolumab; progressors got lymphodepletion, TIL and IL-2. Findings and caveats of the study: TIL clonotype persistence in blood showed no apparent association with response.

Documented time point: pre-treatment sample, taken before nivolumab and TIL therapy. Sequencing used immunoSEQ v3. Survey-level samples got approximately 1.8 million read pairs; deep-level samples got roughly 5-6.5 million. Generated by immunoSEQ multiplex PCR, the TCRdb table keeps only in-frame clones and is missing some. The data contain roughly 54,000 clones, about nine tenths of them seen just once; the ten biggest clones take up 2.5% to 3%. In the case of this clone: The antigen remains unidentified.

This sample comprised blood, obtained at baseline. The TCR originated in a person aged 25-80 years with non-small cell lung cancer.

The DNA for the CDR3 is TGTGCCAGCAGTGAAGAATCCCGCCGGTCCTATGGCTACACCTTC. It is translated as CASSEESRRSYGYTF. The rearrangement joins TRBV6-1 to TRBJ1-2; D not resolved. The CDR3 is made up of 15 amino acids. Germline CDR1 MNHNS, CDR2 SASEGT. Trimming took off 1 base at V and 4 bases at J, with 13 bases between the two ends.